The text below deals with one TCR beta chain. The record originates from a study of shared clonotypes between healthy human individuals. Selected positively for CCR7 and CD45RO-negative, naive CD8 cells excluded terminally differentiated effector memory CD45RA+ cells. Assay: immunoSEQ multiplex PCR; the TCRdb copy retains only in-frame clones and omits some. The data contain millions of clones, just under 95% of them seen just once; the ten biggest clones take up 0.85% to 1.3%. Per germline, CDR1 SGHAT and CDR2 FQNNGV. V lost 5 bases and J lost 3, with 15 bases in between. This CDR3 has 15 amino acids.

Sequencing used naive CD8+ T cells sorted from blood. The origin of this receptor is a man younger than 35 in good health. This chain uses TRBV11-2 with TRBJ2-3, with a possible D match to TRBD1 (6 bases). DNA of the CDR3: TGTGCCAGCAGCACGACCCCGAGGGGGACAGATACGCAGTATTTT. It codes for CASSTTPRGTDTQYF.